Given below is one TCR beta chain in context. V lost 4 bases and J 4 bases, leaving 13 bases between the germline ends. The CDR3 has 13 amino acids. The germline CDR1 and CDR2 sequences are SQVTM and ANQGSEA. This record belongs to a study of Ad26.COV2.S vaccination and SARS-CoV-2 variants. The assay was immunoSEQ multiplex PCR, and TCRdb's table has in-frame clones only and misses some. The profile shows some 460,000 clones, about nine tenths of them singletons. Treatment described: about 20 received Ad26.COV2.S at low or high dose, single or two shots; 5 received placebo; per-sample allocation not given. Specimens were obtained on day 63 following the first vaccine or placebo injection. The donor was a Boston adult aged 18-55 years.

V usage is TRBV29-1 and J usage is TRBJ2-5; D is unresolved. This clonotype originated in a person aged 18 to 65 who received the Ad26.COV2.S COVID-19 vaccine or a placebo. Specimen: peripheral blood, collected in a trial of Ad26.COV2.S vaccine versus placebo. The CDR3 here is CSVVKGAGETQYF. CDR3 coding DNA: TGCAGCGTTGTGAAGGGCGCCGGAGAGACCCAGTACTTC.